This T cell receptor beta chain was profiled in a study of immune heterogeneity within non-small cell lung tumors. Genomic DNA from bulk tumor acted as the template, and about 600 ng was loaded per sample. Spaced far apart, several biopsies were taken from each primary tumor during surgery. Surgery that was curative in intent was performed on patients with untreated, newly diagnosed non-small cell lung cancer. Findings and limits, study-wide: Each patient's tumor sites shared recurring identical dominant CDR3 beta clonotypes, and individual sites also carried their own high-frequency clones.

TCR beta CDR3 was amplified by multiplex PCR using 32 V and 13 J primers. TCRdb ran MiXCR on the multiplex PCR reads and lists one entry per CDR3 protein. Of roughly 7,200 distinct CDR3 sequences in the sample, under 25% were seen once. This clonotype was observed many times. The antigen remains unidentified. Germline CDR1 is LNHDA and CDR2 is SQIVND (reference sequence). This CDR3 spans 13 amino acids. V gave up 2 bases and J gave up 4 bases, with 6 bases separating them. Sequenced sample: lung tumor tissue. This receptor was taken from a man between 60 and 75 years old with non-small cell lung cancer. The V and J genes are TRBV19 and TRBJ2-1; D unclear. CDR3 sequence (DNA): TGTGCCAGTAGTATATGGTTATACAATGAGCAGTTCTTC. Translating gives CASSIWLYNEQFF.